This is a list of T cell receptor beta chains from one sample in a study of cytomegalovirus exposure and HLA in healthy donors. Data came from immunoSEQ multiplex PCR; TCRdb stores just in-frame clones and leaves some out. Seen here are approximately 53,000 clones, 72% observed once, and the top ten hold around 10%. Sequencing was performed on PBMCs. These receptors were obtained from a woman in her fifties or sixties in good health and CMV-seronegative. Both conserved end residues are part of each CDR3. The D gene is left open where the match is weak. Some rows mark clone size as missing; the rest say once, few, many or name a class of expanded clone.

v_call	d_call	j_call	clone_size	cdr3_aa	cdr3_nt
TRBV7-9	TRBD2	TRBJ2-2	-	CASSLTSGLAGAGELFF	TGTGCCAGCAGCTTAACCTCGGGACTAGCGGGAGCCGGGGAGCTGTTTTTT
TRBV9	-	TRBJ1-1	once	CASSPHLLPNTEAFF	TGTGCCAGCAGCCCCCATCTCCTACCGAACACTGAAGCTTTCTTT
TRBV30	-	TRBJ2-5	-	CAWSVQPGETQYF	TGTGCCTGGAGTGTGCAGCCAGGGGAGACCCAGTACTTC
TRBV6-1	-	TRBJ2-1	-	CASGSEQFF	TGTGCCAGCGGGAGTGAGCAGTTCTTC
TRBV27	-	TRBJ2-3	few	CASSLNLAADTQYF	TGTGCCAGCAGTTTGAACCTAGCAGCAGATACGCAGTATTTT
TRBV6-6	TRBD2	TRBJ2-5	-	CASRSRLAGGHETQYF	TGTGCCAGCAGATCCCGACTAGCGGGGGGGCATGAGACCCAGTACTTC
TRBV6-1	-	TRBJ2-7	-	CASSETGLRYEQYF	TGTGCCAGCAGTGAAACGGGACTCCGCTACGAGCAGTACTTC
TRBV15	TRBD1	TRBJ1-1	-	CATSSPTGTGHNTEAFF	TGTGCCACCAGCAGTCCTACCGGGACAGGGCATAACACTGAAGCTTTCTTT
TRBV6-1	TRBD1	TRBJ1-5	few	CASRQTGRGNQPQHF	TGTGCCAGCAGACAGACAGGGCGTGGCAATCAGCCCCAGCATTTT
TRBV7-9	TRBD1	TRBJ1-2	-	CASSLGQGKFYGYTF	TGTGCCAGCAGCTTGGGACAGGGGAAATTCTATGGCTACACCTTC
TRBV27	-	TRBJ1-5	-	CASSSRVVGTQHF	TGTGCCAGCAGTTCCAGGGTCGTAGGGACCCAGCATTTT
TRBV4-2	-	TRBJ2-5	once	CASRVGETQYF	TGTGCCAGCCGGGTTGGAGAGACCCAGTACTTC
TRBV6-4	TRBD2	TRBJ2-1	few	CASSDSVGSGDEQFF	TGTGCCAGCAGTGACTCAGTCGGAAGCGGGGATGAGCAGTTCTTC
TRBV7-2	TRBD1	TRBJ2-5	-	CASSPGQAQETQYF	TGTGCCAGCAGCCCGGGACAGGCTCAAGAGACCCAGTACTTC
TRBV6-5	-	TRBJ2-3	-	CASSPLNTDTQYF	TGTGCCAGCAGCCCCCTTAATACAGATACGCAGTATTTT
TRBV28	TRBD2	TRBJ2-3	few	CASSLASGRGVQYF	TGTGCCAGCAGTTTAGCTAGCGGGAGAGGCGTGCAGTATTTT
TRBV29-1	-	TRBJ2-1	-	CSGILAQGTYNEQFF	TGCAGCGGGATACTAGCCCAGGGAACTTACAATGAGCAGTTCTTC
TRBV9	-	TRBJ2-3	-	CASSVAGGGDTQYF	TGTGCCAGCAGCGTAGCAGGCGGGGGCGATACGCAGTATTTT
TRBV6-5	-	TRBJ2-3	-	CASSVLDTQYF	TGTGCCAGCAGCGTATTAGATACGCAGTATTTT
TRBV6-5	-	TRBJ2-3	once	CASSTKTSTDTQYF	TGTGCCAGCAGTACCAAGACTTCTACAGATACGCAGTATTTT
TRBV5-3	TRBD1	TRBJ1-2	-	CARSFYRGRVGYTF	TGTGCCAGAAGCTTTTACAGGGGGCGGGTTGGCTACACCTTC
TRBV6-1	-	TRBJ1-1	-	CASRKHMNTEAFF	TGTGCCAGCAGGAAACACATGAACACTGAAGCTTTCTTT
TRBV7-2	TRBD2	TRBJ2-1	-	CASSLGGGAYNEQFF	TGTGCCAGCAGCTTAGGCGGGGGGGCCTACAATGAGCAGTTCTTC
TRBV6-5	TRBD1	TRBJ1-2	-	CASSYDRVAGYTF	TGTGCCAGCAGTTACGACAGGGTGGCTGGCTACACCTTC
TRBV6-5	-	TRBJ1-2	few	CASSYSDTYYGYTF	TGTGCCAGCAGTTACTCCGACACTTACTATGGCTACACCTTC
TRBV11-2	TRBD1	TRBJ2-2	-	CASSPQGAVGELFF	TGTGCCAGCAGCCCCCAGGGGGCCGTCGGGGAGCTGTTTTTT
TRBV2	TRBD1	TRBJ1-1	-	CASSARQGDTEAFF	TGTGCCAGCAGCGCCCGTCAGGGGGACACTGAAGCTTTCTTT
TRBV4-2	TRBD2	TRBJ2-3	once	CASSQAAGREGDTQYF	TGTGCCAGCAGCCAGGCAGCGGGGAGGGAGGGAGATACGCAGTATTTT
TRBV19	-	TRBJ1-2	-	CASSERSANYGYTF	TGTGCCAGTAGTGAACGGAGTGCAAACTATGGCTACACCTTC
TRBV28	-	TRBJ2-5	-	CASSFLDPSGTQYF	TGTGCCAGCAGTTTCCTTGATCCCAGCGGGACCCAGTACTTC